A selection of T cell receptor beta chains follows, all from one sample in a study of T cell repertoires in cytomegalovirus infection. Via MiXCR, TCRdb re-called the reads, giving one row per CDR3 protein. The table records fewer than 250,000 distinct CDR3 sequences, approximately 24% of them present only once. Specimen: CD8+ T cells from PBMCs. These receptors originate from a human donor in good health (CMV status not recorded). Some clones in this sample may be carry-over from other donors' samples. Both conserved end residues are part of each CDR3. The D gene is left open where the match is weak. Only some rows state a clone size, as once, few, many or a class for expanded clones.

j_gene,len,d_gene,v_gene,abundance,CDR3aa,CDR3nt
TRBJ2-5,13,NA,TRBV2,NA,CASSVQYQETQYF,TGTGCCAGCAGTGTACAGTACCAAGAGACCCAGTACTTC
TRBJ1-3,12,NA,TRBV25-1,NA,CASISSGNTIYF,TGTGCCAGCATTAGTTCTGGAAACACCATATATTTT
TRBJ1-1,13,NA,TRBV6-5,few,CASSDQASTEAFF,TGTGCCAGCAGTGATCAGGCTAGCACTGAAGCTTTCTTT
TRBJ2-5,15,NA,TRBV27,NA,CASRGLGQAQETQYF,TGTGCCAGCAGGGGACTCGGACAGGCCCAAGAGACCCAGTACTTC
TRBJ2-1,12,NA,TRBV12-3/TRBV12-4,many,CASSLVYNEQFF,TGTGCCAGCAGCTTGGTGTACAATGAGCAGTTCTTC
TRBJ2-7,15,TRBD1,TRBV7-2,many,CASSLEDRGTDEQYF,TGTGCCAGCAGCTTAGAGGACAGGGGAACCGACGAGCAGTACTTC
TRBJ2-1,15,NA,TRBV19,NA,CASSMAGSSYNEQFF,TGTGCCAGTAGTATGGCGGGAAGCTCCTACAATGAGCAGTTCTTC
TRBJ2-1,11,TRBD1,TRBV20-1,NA,CSADRVNEQFF,TGCAGTGCTGACAGGGTTAATGAGCAGTTCTTC
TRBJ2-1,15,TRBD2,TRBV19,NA,CASTSGGPSYNEQFF,TGTGCCAGCACCAGCGGGGGACCATCCTACAATGAGCAGTTCTTC
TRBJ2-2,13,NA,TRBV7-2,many,CASSLPNTGELFF,TGTGCCAGCAGCTTACCAAACACCGGGGAGCTGTTTTTT
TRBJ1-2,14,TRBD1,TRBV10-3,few,CAIRRQGDDYGYTF,TGTGCCATCAGGCGACAGGGGGATGACTATGGCTACACCTTC
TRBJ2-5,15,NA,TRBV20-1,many,CSANTYGGTQETQYF,TGCAGTGCCAACACATACGGGGGCACACAAGAGACCCAGTACTTC
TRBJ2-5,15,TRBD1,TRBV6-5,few,CASSYDAGGGKTQYF,TGTGCCAGCAGTTACGATGCAGGGGGCGGAAAGACCCAGTACTTC
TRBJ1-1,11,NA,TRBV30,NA,CAWSEDTEAFF,TGTGCCTGGAGCGAGGACACTGAAGCTTTCTTT
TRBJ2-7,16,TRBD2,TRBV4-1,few,CASSQGPPGGLHEQYF,TGCGCCAGCAGCCAAGGTCCCCCGGGGGGTCTACACGAGCAGTACTTC
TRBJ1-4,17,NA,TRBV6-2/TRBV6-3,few,CASSYGDFRGTNEKLFF,TGTGCCAGCAGTTACGGCGACTTCAGGGGAACTAATGAAAAACTGTTTTTT
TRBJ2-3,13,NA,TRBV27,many,CASSSGSTDTQYF,TGTGCCAGCAGCAGCGGGAGCACAGATACGCAGTATTTT